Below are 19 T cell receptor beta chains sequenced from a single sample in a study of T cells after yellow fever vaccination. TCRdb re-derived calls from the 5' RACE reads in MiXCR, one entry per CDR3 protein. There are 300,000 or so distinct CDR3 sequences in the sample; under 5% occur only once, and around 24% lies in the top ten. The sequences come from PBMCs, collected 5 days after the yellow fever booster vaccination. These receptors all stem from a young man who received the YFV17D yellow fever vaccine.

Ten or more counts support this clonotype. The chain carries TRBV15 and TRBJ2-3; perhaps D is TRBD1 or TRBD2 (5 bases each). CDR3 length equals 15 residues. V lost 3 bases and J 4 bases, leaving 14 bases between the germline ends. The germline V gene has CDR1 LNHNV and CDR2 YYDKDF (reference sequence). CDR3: CATSSRDRFADTQYF. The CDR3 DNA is TGTGCCACCAGCAGCCGGGACCGCTTCGCAGATACGCAGTATTTT.

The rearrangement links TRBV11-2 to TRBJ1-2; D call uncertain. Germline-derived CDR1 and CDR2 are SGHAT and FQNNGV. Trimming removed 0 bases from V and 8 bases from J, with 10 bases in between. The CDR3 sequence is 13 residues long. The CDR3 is CASSLDRIGGYTF. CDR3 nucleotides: TGTGCCAGCAGCTTAGACAGGATTGGGGGCTACACCTTC.

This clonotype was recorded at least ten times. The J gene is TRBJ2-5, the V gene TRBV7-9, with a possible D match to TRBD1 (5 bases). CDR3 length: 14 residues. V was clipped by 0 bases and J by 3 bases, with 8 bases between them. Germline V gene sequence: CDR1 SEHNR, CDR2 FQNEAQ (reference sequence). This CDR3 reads CASSLAPDKETQYF. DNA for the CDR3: TGTGCCAGCAGCTTAGCCCCGGACAAAGAGACCCAGTACTTC.

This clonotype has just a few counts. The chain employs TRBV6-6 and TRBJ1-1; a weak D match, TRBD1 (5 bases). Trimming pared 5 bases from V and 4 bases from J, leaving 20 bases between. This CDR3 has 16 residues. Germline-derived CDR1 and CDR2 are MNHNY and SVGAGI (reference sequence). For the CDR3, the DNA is TGTGCCAGCAGTGACCTCCCGGGGCGCATCACCACTGAAGCTTTCTTT. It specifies CASSDLPGRITTEAFF.

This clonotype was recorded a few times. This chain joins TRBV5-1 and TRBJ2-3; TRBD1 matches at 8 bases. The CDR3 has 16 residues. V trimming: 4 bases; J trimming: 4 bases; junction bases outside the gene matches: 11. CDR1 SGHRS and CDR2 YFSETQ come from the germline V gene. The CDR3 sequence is CASSREPTGGSDTQYF. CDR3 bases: TGCGCCAGCAGCCGGGAACCCACAGGGGGGTCAGATACGCAGTATTTT.

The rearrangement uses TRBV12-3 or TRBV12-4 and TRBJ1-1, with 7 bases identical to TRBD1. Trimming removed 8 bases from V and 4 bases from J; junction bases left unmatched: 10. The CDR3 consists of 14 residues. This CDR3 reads CASRGGRGVTEAFF. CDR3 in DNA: TGTGCCAGCCGAGGGGGCAGGGGAGTCACTGAAGCTTTCTTT.

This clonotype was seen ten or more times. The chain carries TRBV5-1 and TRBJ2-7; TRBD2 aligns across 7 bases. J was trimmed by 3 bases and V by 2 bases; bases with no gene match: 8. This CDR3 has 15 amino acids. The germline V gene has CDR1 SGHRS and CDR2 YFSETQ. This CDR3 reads CASSLDAGDRYEQYF. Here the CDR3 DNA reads TGCGCCAGCAGCTTAGACGCGGGGGACCGCTACGAGCAGTACTTC.

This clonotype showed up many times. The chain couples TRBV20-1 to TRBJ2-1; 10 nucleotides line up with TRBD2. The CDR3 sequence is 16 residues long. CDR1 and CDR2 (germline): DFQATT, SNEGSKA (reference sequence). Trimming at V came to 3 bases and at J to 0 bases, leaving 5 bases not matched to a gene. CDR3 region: CSARKRTSGSYNEQFF. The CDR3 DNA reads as TGCAGTGCTAGGAAGCGGACTAGCGGCTCCTACAATGAGCAGTTCTTC.

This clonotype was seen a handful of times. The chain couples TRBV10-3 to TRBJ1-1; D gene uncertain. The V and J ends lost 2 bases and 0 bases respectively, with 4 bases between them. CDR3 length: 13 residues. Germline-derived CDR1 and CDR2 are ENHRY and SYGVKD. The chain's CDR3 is CAISERVNTEAFF. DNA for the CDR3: TGTGCCATCAGTGAGAGGGTGAACACTGAAGCTTTCTTT.

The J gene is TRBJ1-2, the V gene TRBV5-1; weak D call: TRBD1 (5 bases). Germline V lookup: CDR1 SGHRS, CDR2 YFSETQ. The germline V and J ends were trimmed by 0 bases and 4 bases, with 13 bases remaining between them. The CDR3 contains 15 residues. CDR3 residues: CASSLASGGGYGYTF. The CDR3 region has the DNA TGCGCCAGCAGCTTGGCCTCGGGGGGAGGCTATGGCTACACCTTC.

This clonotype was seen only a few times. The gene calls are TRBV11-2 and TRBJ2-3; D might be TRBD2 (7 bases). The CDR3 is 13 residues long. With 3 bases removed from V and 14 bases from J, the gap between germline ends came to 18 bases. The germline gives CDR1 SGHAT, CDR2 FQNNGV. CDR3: CASSFAEGGRPYF. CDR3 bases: TGTGCCAGCAGCTTCGCCGAGGGGGGGCGCCCGTATTTT. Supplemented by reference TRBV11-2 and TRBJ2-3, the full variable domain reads EAGVAQSPRYKIIEKRQSVAFWCNPISGHATLYWYQQILGQGPKLLIQFQNNGVVDDSQLPKDRFSAERLKGVDSTLKIQPAKLEDSAVYLCASSFAEGGRPYFGPGTRLTVL.

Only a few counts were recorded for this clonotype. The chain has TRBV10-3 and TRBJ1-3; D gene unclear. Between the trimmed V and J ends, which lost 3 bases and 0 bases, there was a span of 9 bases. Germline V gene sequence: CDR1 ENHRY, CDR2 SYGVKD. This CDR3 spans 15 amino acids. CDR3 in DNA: TGTGCCATCAGTGAAGGGCCTCTCTCTGGAAACACCATATATTTT. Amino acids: CAISEGPLSGNTIYF.

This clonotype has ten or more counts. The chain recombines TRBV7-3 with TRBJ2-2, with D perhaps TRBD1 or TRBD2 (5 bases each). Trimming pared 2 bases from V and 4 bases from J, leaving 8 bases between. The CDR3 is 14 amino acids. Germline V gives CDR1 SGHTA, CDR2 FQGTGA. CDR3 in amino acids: CASSLSGTTGELFF. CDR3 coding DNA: TGTGCCAGCAGCTTATCGGGGACCACCGGGGAGCTGTTTTTT.

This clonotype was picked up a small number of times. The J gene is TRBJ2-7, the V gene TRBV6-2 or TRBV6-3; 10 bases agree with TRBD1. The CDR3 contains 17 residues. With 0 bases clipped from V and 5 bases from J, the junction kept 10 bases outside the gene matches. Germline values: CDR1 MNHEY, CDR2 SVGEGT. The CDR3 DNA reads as TGTGCCAGCAGTTACTCGATACGGACAGGGGGGGCGGACGAGCAGTACTTC. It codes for CASSYSIRTGGADEQYF.

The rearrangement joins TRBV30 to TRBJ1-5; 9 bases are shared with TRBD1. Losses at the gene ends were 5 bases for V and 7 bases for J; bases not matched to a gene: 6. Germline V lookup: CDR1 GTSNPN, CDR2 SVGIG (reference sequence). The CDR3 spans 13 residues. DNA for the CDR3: TGTGCCTGGGGCAAGGGACAGGGACAGCCCCAGCATTTT. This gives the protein CAWGKGQGQPQHF.

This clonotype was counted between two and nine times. The DNA of the CDR3 is TGCAGTGCTCGGGGCCGTAGGTGGTTTACGAACATTCAGTACTTC. This translates into CSARGRRWFTNIQYF. V usage is TRBV20-1 and J usage is TRBJ2-4; perhaps D is TRBD1 or TRBD2 (5 bases each). Trimming left V 5 bases short and J 7 bases short, with 21 bases between. The germline CDR1 and CDR2 sequences are DFQATT and SNEGSKA (reference sequence). The CDR3 sequence is 15 residues long.

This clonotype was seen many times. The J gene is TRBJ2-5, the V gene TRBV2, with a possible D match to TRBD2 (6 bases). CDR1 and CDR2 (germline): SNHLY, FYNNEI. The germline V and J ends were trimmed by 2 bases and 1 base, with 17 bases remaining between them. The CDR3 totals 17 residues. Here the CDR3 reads CASSESAYRGIQETQYF. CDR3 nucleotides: TGTGCCAGCAGTGAATCGGCCTACCGGGGGATCCAAGAGACCCAGTACTTC.

The DNA of the CDR3 is TGTGCCAGCAGCCCCAGGACAGGGGGCAATTCCGTCTATGGCTACACCTTC. Translation: CASSPRTGGNSVYGYTF. This chain links TRBV6-2 or TRBV6-3 with TRBJ1-2; 11 nucleotides align to TRBD1. The germline gives CDR1 MNHEY, CDR2 SVGEGT. CDR3 length: 17 amino acids. The V segment lost 6 bases and the J segment 4 bases; nucleotides outside the gene matches: 13.

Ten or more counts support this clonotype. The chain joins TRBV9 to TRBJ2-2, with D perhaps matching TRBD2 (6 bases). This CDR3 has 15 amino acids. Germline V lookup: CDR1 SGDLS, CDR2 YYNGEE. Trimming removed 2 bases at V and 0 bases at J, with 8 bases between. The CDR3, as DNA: TGTGCCAGCAGCGTTCGCGGGACGAACACCGGGGAGCTGTTTTTT. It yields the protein CASSVRGTNTGELFF.